This TCR beta chain was sequenced in a study of T cells in Graves' hyperthyroidism and ophthalmopathy. Broader study findings: From stable hyperthyroidism, ophthalmopathy was set apart by a 13 V-J model.

Reasons for excluding patients were uncontrolled infection, other autoimmune disease, pregnancy or lactation. More than 9.5 ml fresh peripheral blood yielded the PBMCs. The TCR beta CDR3 regions underwent amplification using RNA transcripts as the source. When the TCR CDR3 underwent first-round RT-PCR, the HTBI primer set was used. TCRdb reprocessed the multiplex PCR reads via MiXCR and lists one record per CDR3 protein. The table includes approximately 720,000 distinct CDR3 sequences, over 15% detected once. Notes on this clonotype: Its target is not known.

The material sequenced was blood. The origin of this receptor is a woman between 50 and 59 years old with Graves' hyperthyroidism that later progressed to Graves' ophthalmopathy.

CDR3 protein: CASSLWTAGSYEQYF. The CDR3, as DNA: TGTGCCAGCAGCCTCTGGACAGCCGGCTCCTACGAGCAGTACTTC. V is TRBV12-3 or TRBV12-4 and J is TRBJ2-7; TRBD1 is a possible D gene (6 bases). Trimming shortened V by 6 bases and J by 0 bases, and 15 bases separated the two germline ends. The length of the CDR3 is 15 residues.